Presented here are 16 T cell receptor beta chains from one specimen sequenced in a study of cytomegalovirus exposure and HLA in healthy donors. The PCR made use of 60 Vbeta and 13 Jbeta primers. Only in-frame clones appear in the TCRdb table, and some are missing; sequencing was by immunoSEQ multiplex PCR. The sample spans approximately 180,000 clones; the ten largest clones claim roughly 6.7%. The source material was PBMCs. Receptors originate from a man younger than 40 in good health and CMV-seronegative.

V is TRBV6-5 and J is TRBJ1-5, with 7 bases matching TRBD1. The CDR3 spans 14 residues. Germline values: CDR1 MNHEY, CDR2 SVGAGI. V trimming: 5 bases; J trimming: 4 bases; junction bases outside the gene matches: 5. The CDR3 DNA is TGTGCCAGCAGTCAAAACAGGGGTAATCAGCCCCAGCATTTT. It yields the protein CASSQNRGNQPQHF.

This chain joins TRBV7-2 and TRBJ2-1; D is unclear. Germline V gives CDR1 SGHTA, CDR2 FQGNSA. Trimming cost V 1 base and J 7 bases, with 8 bases left between them. There are 13 residues in the CDR3. The CDR3, as DNA: TGTGCCAGCAGCTTAGGGCTGGAGAATGAGCAGTTCTTC. Its protein is CASSLGLENEQFF.

This chain connects TRBV19 to TRBJ2-1, with 10 bases that match TRBD2. J gave up 0 bases and V 3 bases, and 17 bases lay outside the gene matches. This CDR3 is built from 21 residues. Germline assignment: CDR1 LNHDA and CDR2 SQIVND (reference sequence). DNA of the CDR3: TGTGCCAGTAGTATCCAAAGAGGGGGGCTGGGACTAGCGAACTCCTACAATGAGCAGTTCTTC. This sequence encodes CASSIQRGGLGLANSYNEQFF.

Of note for this clone: The same CDR3 arises from other DNA sequences in this sample as well. V is TRBV7-2 and J is TRBJ1-5; TRBD1 matches at 7 bases. The CDR3 is 15 amino acids. Trimming removed 0 bases from V and 3 bases from J; junction bases left unmatched: 2. Germline CDR1 is SGHTA and CDR2 is FQGNSA. The CDR3 loop is CASSLAGTDNQPQHF. DNA for the CDR3: TGTGCCAGCAGCTTAGCCGGGACAGACAATCAGCCCCAGCATTTT. Full variable domain (remainder filled in from reference TRBV7-2 and TRBJ1-5): GAGVSQSPSNKVTEKGKDVELRCDPISGHTALYWYRQSLGQGLEFLIYFQGNSAPDKSGLPSDRFSAERTGGSVSTLTIQRTQQEDSAVYLCASSLAGTDNQPQHFGDGTRLSIL.

The chain has TRBV4-1 and TRBJ2-1; 12 positions agree with TRBD2. The germline CDR1 and CDR2 sequences are MGHRA and YSYEKL. The CDR3 spans 17 residues. The junction had 10 bases not matched to a gene; V was cut back by 4 bases and J by 6 bases. CDR3 bases: TGCGCCAGCAGCCTCAGGAAACTAGCGGGAGGTTTCAATGAGCAGTTCTTC. This codes for CASSLRKLAGGFNEQFF.

The chain recombines TRBV10-3 with TRBJ2-3; TRBD2 aligns across 10 bases. From germline, CDR1 is ENHRY and CDR2 SYGVKD. CDR3 size: 14 residues. The junction had 2 bases not matched to a gene; V was cut back by 3 bases and J by 5 bases. DNA for the CDR3: TGTGCCATCAGTGAAGTAGCGGGAGGAGATACGCAGTATTTT. Protein product: CAISEVAGGDTQYF.

J is TRBJ2-1 and V is TRBV29-1; D is uncertain. The germline gives CDR1 SQVTM, CDR2 ANQGSEA. The length of the CDR3 is 16 residues. The V end lost 0 bases, the J end lost 0 bases, and 12 bases lay between the germline ends. The CDR3 reads CSVEDSVLSSYNEQFF. The DNA for the CDR3 is TGCAGCGTTGAAGATTCGGTTCTGAGCTCCTACAATGAGCAGTTCTTC.

The V gene is TRBV15, the J gene TRBJ2-2; D is undetermined. This CDR3 has 17 amino acids. Between the trimmed V and J ends, which lost 0 bases and 0 bases, there was a span of 11 bases. CDR1 and CDR2 from the germline V gene are LNHNV and YYDKDF (reference sequence). The CDR3 here is CATSREAQTTNTGELFF. In DNA, the CDR3 is TGTGCCACCAGCAGAGAAGCGCAGACCACGAACACCGGGGAGCTGTTTTTT.

V and J are TRBV30 and TRBJ2-1; the match to TRBD2 covers 9 bases. V lost 2 bases and J lost 2; bases outside the gene matches: 4. The germline gives CDR1 GTSNPN, CDR2 SVGIG (reference sequence). The CDR3 has 15 amino acids. Here the CDR3 reads CAWSRRGGPYNEQFF. The CDR3 bases are TGTGCCTGGAGTAGGCGGGGGGGCCCCTACAATGAGCAGTTCTTC.

The chain joins TRBV5-1 to TRBJ2-5; TRBD1 aligns across 7 bases. V trimming: 4 bases; J trimming: 5 bases; junction bases outside the gene matches: 17. Germline V CDR1 and CDR2: SGHRS, YFSETQ. The CDR3 sequence is 17 residues long. Here the CDR3 DNA reads TGCGCCAGCAGCCCCGGGGCAGGGGGTACTTTCGGGGAGACCCAGTACTTC. This codes for CASSPGAGGTFGETQYF.

This chain links TRBV11-3 with TRBJ2-3; the D gene is possibly TRBD2 (6 bases). This CDR3 has 16 residues. V was trimmed by 1 base and J by 5 bases, leaving 16 bases between them. Germline V gene lookup returns CDR1 SGHNT and CDR2 YENEEA. CDR3 region: CASSLGIRELKDTQYF. The CDR3 region has the DNA TGTGCCAGCAGCTTAGGAATCCGGGAGCTGAAAGATACGCAGTATTTT.

The V and J genes are TRBV19 and TRBJ2-7; 9 bases are a match to TRBD1. The CDR3 extends over 15 amino acids. The V and J ends lost 0 bases and 1 base, in that order; junction bases with no gene match: 1. CDR1 is LNHDA and CDR2 is SQIVND in the germline V gene (reference sequence). As DNA, the CDR3 is TGTGCCAGTAGTATAGAGGACAGGGGATCCTACGAGCAGTACTTC. Translating gives CASSIEDRGSYEQYF.

The J gene is TRBJ2-1, the V gene TRBV4-3, with D maybe TRBD2 (6 bases). Trimming cost V 4 bases and J 3 bases, with 16 bases left between them. Germline V lookup: CDR1 LGHNA, CDR2 YSLEER. This CDR3 has 16 residues. The CDR3 here is CASSRTLSGFYNEQFF. In DNA form, the CDR3 reads TGCGCCAGCAGCCGGACCCTAAGCGGGTTCTACAATGAGCAGTTCTTC.

The genes are TRBV25-1 and TRBJ2-2; 9 positions agree with TRBD1. CDR3 size: 17 residues. Trimming at V came to 3 bases and at J to 1 base, leaving 6 bases not matched to a gene. Germline CDR1 reads MGHDK; CDR2 reads SYGVNS. CDR3 nucleotide sequence: TGTGCCAGCAGTGATTACCAGACAGGGGGGAACACCGGGGAGCTGTTTTTT. Its translation is CASSDYQTGGNTGELFF.

The V gene is TRBV5-1, the J gene TRBJ2-1, with a possible D match to TRBD2 (6 bases). Trimming removed 0 bases from V and 2 bases from J, with 9 bases in between. The CDR3 runs to 15 residues. Germline V lookup: CDR1 SGHRS, CDR2 YFSETQ. DNA of the CDR3: TGCGCCAGCAGCTTGGGGGAGGCGCCCTACAATGAGCAGTTCTTC. Translating it yields CASSLGEAPYNEQFF. Full variable domain (remainder filled in from reference TRBV5-1 and TRBJ2-1): KAGVTQTPRYLIKTRGQQVTLSCSPISGHRSVSWYQQTPGQGLQFLFEYFSETQRNKGNFPGRFSGRQFSNSRSEMNVSTLELGDSALYLCASSLGEAPYNEQFFGPGTRLTVL.

This chain uses TRBV27 with TRBJ1-1, with D tentatively TRBD1 (6 bases). CDR1 MNHEY and CDR2 SMNVEV come from the germline V gene (reference sequence). The CDR3 length is 15 residues. Trimming removed 0 bases at V and 4 bases at J, with 12 bases between. This CDR3 reads CASSLSNRVGTEAFF. As DNA, the CDR3 is TGTGCCAGCAGTTTATCGAACAGGGTCGGCACTGAAGCTTTCTTT.